This T cell receptor beta chain was obtained from a study of blood T cell repertoires in COVID-19. TCRdb's table, derived via immunoSEQ multiplex PCR, lists solely in-frame clones and lacks some. The data contain 150,000 to 200,000 clones, approximately 85% of them singletons. This clone was detected only a few times. Germline lookup yields CDR1 MDHEN and CDR2 SYDVKM. The CDR3 runs 13 residues. V gave up 2 bases and J gave up 7 bases, with 11 bases separating them. The TCR sequence derives from a woman in her twenties or thirties who had recovered from COVID-19. The V gene is TRBV28, the J gene TRBJ1-2; tentative D call: TRBD1 (5 bases). Sequencing was performed on PBMCs or T cells enriched from blood (not recorded which). CDR3 residues: CASSLVGQGGYTF. The CDR3 DNA follows: TGTGCCAGCAGTTTAGTAGGGCAGGGTGGCTACACCTTC.